The TCR beta chain described here comes from a study of blood T cell repertoires in COVID-19. As handled by the study authors: Reference gene primers were amplified, and this amplification served to estimate nucleated cell counts. Assay used: immunoSEQ multiplex PCR; TCRdb lists only in-frame clones, some missing. V, J and clone size derive from that table, while D and trimming were established from the DNA sequence. Of more than 350,000 clones in the sample, over 75% are singletons; the top ten hold around 9.3%. The CDR3 is 14 amino acids. J gave up 3 bases and V 6 bases, and 5 bases lay outside the gene matches. The germline CDR1 and CDR2 sequences are SQVTM and ANQGSEA. Seattle researchers signed up patients amid active infection and tracked them longitudinally.

This sequence originates from a woman aged 30 to 39 with COVID-19, enrolled during active disease. The specimen sequenced was peripheral blood. This chain joins TRBV29-1 and TRBJ2-2, with 9 positions matching TRBD1. CDR3 protein: CSVYRGPDTGELFF. The CDR3 nucleotides are TGCAGCGTATACAGGGGGCCGGACACCGGGGAGCTGTTTTTT.